This TCR beta chain is from a study of human T cells and chemical hapten exposure (dated by TCRdb to 2020 to 2023). About the investigation overall: For sensitization, 2% DPC in acetone was applied to a roughly 2 cm by roughly 2 cm area of upper inner arm skin. Weekly therapeutic DPC doses were additionally applied to the scalp of patients throughout the roughly 25-week study period. Patch testing on the upper back used Finn chambers containing 0.01% DPC, with scoring done after 6 days according to International Contact Dermatitis Research Group standards. Alopecia areata with under or over 50% scalp involvement, alopecia totalis and alopecia universalis were represented in the patient cohort, which was mostly female. The libraries were sequenced as a pool, and the TCR yield per sample differed mostly because of small variations in library volumes within the pool. This study followed changes in the peripheral blood TCR repertoire in vivo during primary and secondary sensitization of alopecia patients to the hapten diphenylcyclopropenone (DPC). Patient blood was sampled pre-sensitization (week 0) and at 2, 6 and about 24 weeks after DPC sensitization. For TCR sequencing, blood came from 25 to 35 alopecia patients at anywhere from one to four time points (pre-sensitization, 2, 6 and 24 weeks).

Library prep was done by RACE. TCRdb records NextSeq 500 as the sequencer. During library preparation, unique molecular identifiers were attached to individual cDNA molecules so that TCRs could be counted quantitatively and reproducibly. For every blood RNA sample, sequencing covered both the TCR alpha and TCR beta chains. In the authors' own workflow: The median number of TCRs per sample was 90,000 to 100,000, ranging from roughly 20,000 to 690,600. The Decombinator software suite was used to annotate V, J and CDR3 in the TCR reads. For PS versus PT1 abundance plots, all samples were subsampled to the same number of TCRs (28,000). Expanded TCRs were defined as absent before sensitization and observed at least eight times at the 2-week time point. TCRdb reworked the public reads: Q25 trimming with fastp, MiXCR clone assembly, productive beta chains retained. Rows are unified per CDR3 protein, each entry keeping the most common DNA and genes. The V and J calls and clone size are TCRdb's, not the authors'. This sample has roughly 130,000 distinct CDR3 sequences in its table, and about 10% of those were observed once. The top ten constitute around 2.2% of the sample.

The CDR3, from cysteine to phenylalanine, totals 14 residues. The retained sequence is limited to the CDR3, 42 bases, with the frame set at the first base. V and J are truncated by 3 bases and 0 bases respectively, leaving an intervening sequence of 8 bases. CDR1 and CDR2 were assigned from the germline V gene as SQVTM and ANQGSEA. In light of the paper, this sample's time point label describes: patch test 3, about 24 weeks after DPC sensitization. This specimen's treatment or condition label, interpreted: therapeutic diphenylcyclopropenone sensitization with weekly scalp DPC. At every patch-test visit, the blood draw took place before the patch test was put on. Eligible patients were aged 18 to 70, diagnosed with alopecia, deemed suitable for DPC therapy, and excluded if pregnant. Total RNA was extracted from unfractionated whole blood collected in Tempus Blood RNA tubes. Paper-wide results and their limitations: All patients had alopecia, a presumed autoimmune disease, so their immune response might differ from that of healthy individuals. DPC sensitization did not change how many TCRs were above 1 in 1000 frequency, and no evidence was found of alterations in global repertoire structure. After repeated subsampling, the strength of the expansion versus patch-test correlation and the threshold at which it became significant changed. Compared with pre-sensitization or healthy control sets, expanded TCRs formed significantly more large CDR3 similarity clusters, which is consistent with antigen-driven responses. Patch test score correlated positively with the number of PT1 expanded TCRs, reaching significance at thresholds 8, 16 and 32 but not at 4.

With respect to this clonotype: Its antigen is still unknown. The sample holds no much larger clone one base away, and base qualities are not on file.

The chain employs TRBV29-1 and TRBJ2-2, with the D call perhaps TRBD1 or TRBD2, each one matching 5 bases. This TCR derives from a woman in her forties or fifties with alopecia areata. Some clones in this sample may be carry-over from other donors' samples. Sample: whole blood, taken in connection with sensitization to the hapten diphenylcyclopropenone (DPC). The sequenced DNA is TGCAGCGTTGACCGGGGCCCGAACACCGGGGAGCTGTTTTTT. This sequence encodes CSVDRGPNTGELFF.